A selection of T cell receptor beta chains follows, all from one sample in a study of a mutant IDH1 vaccine in newly diagnosed glioma. Clones were sequenced by immunoSEQ multiplex PCR, and TCRdb holds only the in-frame ones, with some missing. The profile covers around 51,000 clones, with approximately 78% appearing a single time and less than 2% taken by the ten largest. The antigens for these receptors are not known. The sample consisted of PBMCs, taken from a glioma patient whose treatment included an IDH1 peptide vaccine. The receptors shown here come from a woman in her thirties or forties with glioma. Both conserved end residues are part of each CDR3. D genes are given only for firm matches. Part of the rows lack a size; the others show once, few, many or a class for expanded clones.

>TRBJ2-2|TRBV4-1|.|TRBD2
CASSQRTSGDTGELFF
TGCGCCAGCAGCCAGAGGACTAGCGGGGACACCGGGGAGCTGTTTTTT
>TRBJ2-3|TRBV10-1|.|.
CASSEASTSTDTQYF
TGCGCCAGCAGTGAGGCCTCAACTAGCACAGATACGCAGTATTTT
>TRBJ1-2|TRBV18|.|.
CASSPISGNYGYTF
TGTGCCAGCTCACCTATATCGGGGAACTATGGCTACACCTTC
>TRBJ1-2|TRBV5-8|.|.
CASSPEGQPYGYTF
TGTGCCAGCAGCCCGGAGGGCCAGCCCTATGGCTACACCTTC
>TRBJ2-7|TRBV10-3|.|TRBD1
CAISRGQGDHEQYF
TGTGCCATCAGTAGGGGACAGGGGGACCACGAGCAGTACTTC
>TRBJ2-7|TRBV2|.|TRBD2
CASSEESVSGRSYEQYF
TGTGCCAGCAGTGAAGAATCGGTTAGCGGGAGATCCTACGAGCAGTACTTC
>TRBJ1-1|TRBV5-1|few|.
CASSPLRGVNTEAFF
TGCGCCAGCAGCCCCCTAAGAGGGGTGAACACTGAAGCTTTCTTT
>TRBJ2-3|TRBV11-2|.|.
CASSFWESTDTQYF
TGTGCCAGCAGCTTTTGGGAATCCACAGATACGCAGTATTTT
>TRBJ1-2|TRBV6-6|few|TRBD1
CASIHPPTGGTGYTF
TGTGCCAGCATTCACCCACCGACAGGGGGGACTGGCTACACCTTC
>TRBJ2-7|TRBV18|.|.
CASSLDISSYEQYF
TGTGCCAGCTCACTCGACATCAGCTCCTACGAGCAGTACTTC
>TRBJ1-4|TRBV7-9|.|.
CASSPGEYNEKLFF
TGTGCCAGCAGCCCCGGGGAGTATAATGAAAAACTGTTTTTT
>TRBJ2-7|TRBV19|.|.
CASSPGIPFSEQYF
TGTGCCAGTAGCCCGGGCATTCCCTTTTCCGAGCAGTACTTC
>TRBJ1-1|TRBV10-1|few|.
CASSDNPWAGSTEAFF
TGCGCCAGCAGTGACAATCCATGGGCGGGGAGCACTGAAGCTTTCTTT
>TRBJ2-4|TRBV18|.|.
CASSPSRVGSGNIQYF
TGTGCCAGCTCACCATCGCGGGTCGGGTCAGGAAACATTCAGTACTTC
>TRBJ1-1|TRBV11-2|.|.
CASSPLRGMNTEAFF
TGTGCCAGCAGCCCCCTCAGAGGGATGAACACTGAAGCTTTCTTT